This T cell receptor beta chain was recorded in a study of Graves' ophthalmopathy and Graves' hyperthyroidism. Overall study findings and caveats: Blood samples also showed most expanded thyroid clonotypes exceeding 0.001 frequency.

Amplified TCR beta CDR3 regions were obtained using RNA transcripts as template. Second-round multiplex PCR followed a first-round RT-PCR using HTBI primers. TCRdb independently ran MiXCR on the multiplex PCR reads; one entry per CDR3 protein. The table includes 500,000 to 700,000 distinct CDR3 sequences, about 20% detected once. The V end was cut by 5 bases, the J end by 11 bases, with 16 bases between. Germline loops: CDR1 SEHNR, CDR2 FQNEAQ (reference sequence). CDR3 size: 14 residues. Ten or more counts support this clonotype. What it binds is not known. Hyperthyroidism patients, all newly diagnosed, had under 2 months' duration and ages of 18 to 65.

The chain couples TRBV7-9 to TRBJ1-6; TRBD1 is a possible D gene (5 bases). The sample was peripheral blood. The origin of this receptor is a woman under 30 with stable Graves' hyperthyroidism. Some clones in this sample may be carry-over from other donors' samples. The CDR3 region is CASSQSPQGTPLHF. In DNA, the CDR3 is TGTGCCAGCAGCCAATCACCCCAGGGAACACCCCTCCACTTT.